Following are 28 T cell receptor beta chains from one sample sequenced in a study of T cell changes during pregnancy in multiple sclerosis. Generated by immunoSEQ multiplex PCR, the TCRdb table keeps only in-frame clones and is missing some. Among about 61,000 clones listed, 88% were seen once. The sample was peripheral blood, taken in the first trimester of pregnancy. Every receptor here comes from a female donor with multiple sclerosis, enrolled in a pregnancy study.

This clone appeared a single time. The CDR3 bases are TGCGCCAGCAGCTTGGCGGCTAGCGGGAGTAACACCGGGGAGCTGTTTTTT. This sequence encodes CASSLAASGSNTGELFF. The genes are TRBV5-1 and TRBJ2-2; 10 positions match TRBD2. The germline CDR1 and CDR2 sequences are SGHRS and YFSETQ. This CDR3 has 17 amino acids. V trimming: 0 bases; J trimming: 2 bases; junction bases outside the gene matches: 4.

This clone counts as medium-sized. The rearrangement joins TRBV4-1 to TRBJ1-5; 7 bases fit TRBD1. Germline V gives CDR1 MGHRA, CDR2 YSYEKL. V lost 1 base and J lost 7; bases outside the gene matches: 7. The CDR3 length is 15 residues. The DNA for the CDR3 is TGCGCCAGCAGCCAAGTGACAGGGTTCAACCAGCCCCAGCATTTT. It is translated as CASSQVTGFNQPQHF.

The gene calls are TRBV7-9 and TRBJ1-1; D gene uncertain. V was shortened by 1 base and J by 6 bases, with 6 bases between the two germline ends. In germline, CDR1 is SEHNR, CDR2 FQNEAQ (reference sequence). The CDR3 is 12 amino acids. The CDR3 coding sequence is TGTGCCAGCAGCTTAGGGCTTTCTGAAGCTTTCTTT. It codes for CASSLGLSEAFF.

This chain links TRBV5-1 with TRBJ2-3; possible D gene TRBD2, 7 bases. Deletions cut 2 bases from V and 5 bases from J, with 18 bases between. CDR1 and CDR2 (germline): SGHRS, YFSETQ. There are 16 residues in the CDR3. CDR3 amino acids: CASSFEGRGGGDTQYF. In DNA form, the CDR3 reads TGCGCCAGCAGCTTCGAGGGCAGGGGCGGGGGAGATACGCAGTATTTT. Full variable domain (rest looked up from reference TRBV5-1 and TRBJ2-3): KAGVTQTPRYLIKTRGQQVTLSCSPISGHRSVSWYQQTPGQGLQFLFEYFSETQRNKGNFPGRFSGRQFSNSRSEMNVSTLELGDSALYLCASSFEGRGGGDTQYFGPGTRLTVL.

The DNA of the CDR3 is TGTGCCAGCAGCACTCGACTAGTTCGGGCCGAGCAGTACTTC. Translating it yields CASSTRLVRAEQYF. The rearrangement joins TRBV6-1 to TRBJ2-7; weak D call: TRBD2 (6 bases). This CDR3 region has 14 residues. V was pared by 6 bases and J by 6 bases, with 18 bases between. Germline lookup yields CDR1 MNHNS and CDR2 SASEGT.

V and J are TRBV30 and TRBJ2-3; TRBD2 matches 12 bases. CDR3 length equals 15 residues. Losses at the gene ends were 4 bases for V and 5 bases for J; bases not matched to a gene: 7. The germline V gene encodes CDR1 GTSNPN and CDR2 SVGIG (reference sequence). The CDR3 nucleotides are TGTGCCTGGAAACTTCTAGCGGGAGGGCGAGATACGCAGTATTTT. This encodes CAWKLLAGGRDTQYF.

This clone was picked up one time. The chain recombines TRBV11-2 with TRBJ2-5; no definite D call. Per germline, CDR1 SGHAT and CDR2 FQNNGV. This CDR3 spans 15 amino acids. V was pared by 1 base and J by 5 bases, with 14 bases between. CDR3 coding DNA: TGTGCCAGCAGCTTAGCGTCGGTCGGTTCGGAGACCCAGTACTTC. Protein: CASSLASVGSETQYF.

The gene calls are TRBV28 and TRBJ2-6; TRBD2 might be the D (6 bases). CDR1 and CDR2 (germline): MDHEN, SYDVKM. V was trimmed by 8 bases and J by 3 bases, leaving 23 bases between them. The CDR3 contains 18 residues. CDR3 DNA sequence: TGTGCCAGCTGTTCAGTCGGACTACCGAGAGGTGGGGCCAACGTCCTGACTTTC. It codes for CASCSVGLPRGGANVLTF.

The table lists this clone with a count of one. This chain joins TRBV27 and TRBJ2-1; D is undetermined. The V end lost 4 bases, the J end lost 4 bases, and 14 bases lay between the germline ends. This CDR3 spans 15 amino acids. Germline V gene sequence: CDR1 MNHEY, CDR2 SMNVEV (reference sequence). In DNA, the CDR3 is TGTGCCAGCAGTTCGACTCCTAACCCTTACAATGAGCAGTTCTTC. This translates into CASSSTPNPYNEQFF.

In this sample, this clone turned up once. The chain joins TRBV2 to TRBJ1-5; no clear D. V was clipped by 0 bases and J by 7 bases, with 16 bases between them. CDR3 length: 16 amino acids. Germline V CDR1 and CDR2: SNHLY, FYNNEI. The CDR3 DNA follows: TGTGCCAGCAGTGAAGCGGAGGGAGGCCCCTGGCAGCCCCAGCATTTT. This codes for CASSEAEGGPWQPQHF.

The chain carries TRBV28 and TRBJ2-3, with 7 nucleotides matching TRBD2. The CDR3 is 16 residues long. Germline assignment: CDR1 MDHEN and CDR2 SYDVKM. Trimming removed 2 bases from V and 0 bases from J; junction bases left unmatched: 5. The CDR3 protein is CASSLGLAASTDTQYF. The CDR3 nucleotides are TGTGCCAGCAGTTTAGGGCTAGCGGCTAGCACAGATACGCAGTATTTT.

The CDR3 coding sequence is TGTGCCAGCAGCCGCCCGGGGTTAGGAGCTTTCTTT. This translates into CASSRPGLGAFF. V is TRBV6-5 and J is TRBJ1-1; no reliable D call. CDR3 length: 12 residues. The V end lost 6 bases, the J end lost 10 bases, and 15 bases lay between the germline ends. CDR1 MNHEY and CDR2 SVGAGI come from the germline V gene.

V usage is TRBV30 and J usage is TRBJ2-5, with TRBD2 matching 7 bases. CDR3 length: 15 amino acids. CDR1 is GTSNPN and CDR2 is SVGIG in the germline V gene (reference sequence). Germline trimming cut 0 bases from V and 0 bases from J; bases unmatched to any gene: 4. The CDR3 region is CAWSVRGGNQETQYF. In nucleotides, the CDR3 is TGTGCCTGGAGTGTGCGGGGAGGGAACCAAGAGACCCAGTACTTC.

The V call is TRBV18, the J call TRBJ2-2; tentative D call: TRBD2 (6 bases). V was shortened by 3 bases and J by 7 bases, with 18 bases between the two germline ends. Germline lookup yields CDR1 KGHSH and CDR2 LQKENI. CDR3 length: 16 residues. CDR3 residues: CASSPHSSREDGELFF. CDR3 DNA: TGTGCCAGCTCACCTCATTCGTCCAGGGAGGACGGGGAGCTGTTTTTT.

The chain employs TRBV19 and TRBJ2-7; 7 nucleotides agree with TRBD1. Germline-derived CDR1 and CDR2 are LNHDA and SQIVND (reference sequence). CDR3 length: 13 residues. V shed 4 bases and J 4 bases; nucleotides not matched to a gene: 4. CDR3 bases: TGTGCCAGTAGTAGACGACAGGGTTACGAGCAGTACTTC. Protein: CASSRRQGYEQYF.

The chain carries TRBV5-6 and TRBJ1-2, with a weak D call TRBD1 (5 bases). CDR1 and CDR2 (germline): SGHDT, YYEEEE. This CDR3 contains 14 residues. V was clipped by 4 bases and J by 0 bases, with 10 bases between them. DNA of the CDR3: TGTGCCAGCAGCCCGAAGACAGCTAACTATGGCTACACCTTC. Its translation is CASSPKTANYGYTF.

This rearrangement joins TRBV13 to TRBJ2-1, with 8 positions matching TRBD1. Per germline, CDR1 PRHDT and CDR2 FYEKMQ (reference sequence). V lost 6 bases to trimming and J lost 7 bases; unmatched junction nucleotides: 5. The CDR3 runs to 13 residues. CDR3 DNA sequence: TGTGCCAGCAGAGACAGGGGTGGGAATGAGCAGTTCTTC. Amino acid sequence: CASRDRGGNEQFF.

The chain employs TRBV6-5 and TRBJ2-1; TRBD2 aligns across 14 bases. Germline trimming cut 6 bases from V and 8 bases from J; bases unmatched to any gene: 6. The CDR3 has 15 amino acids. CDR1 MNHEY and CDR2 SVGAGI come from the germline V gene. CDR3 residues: CASSPGTSGSYEQFF. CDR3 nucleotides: TGTGCCAGCAGCCCCGGGACTAGCGGGAGCTATGAGCAGTTCTTC.

CDR3 in amino acids: CARSWDRGEKLFF. The CDR3, as DNA: TGTGCCAGAAGCTGGGACAGGGGCGAAAAACTGTTTTTT. The gene calls are TRBV5-3 and TRBJ1-4; 10 nucleotides agree with TRBD1. TRBV5-3 is annotated as an ORF whose role is uncertain. V dropped 3 bases and J dropped 8; count of bases not matched to a gene: 1. The CDR3 is 13 amino acids.

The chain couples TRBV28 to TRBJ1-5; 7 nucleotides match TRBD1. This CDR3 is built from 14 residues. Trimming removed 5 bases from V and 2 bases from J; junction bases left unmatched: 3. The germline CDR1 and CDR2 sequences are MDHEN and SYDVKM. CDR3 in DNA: TGTGCCAGCAGTCCTGACAGGGGCAATCAGCCCCAGCATTTT. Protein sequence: CASSPDRGNQPQHF.

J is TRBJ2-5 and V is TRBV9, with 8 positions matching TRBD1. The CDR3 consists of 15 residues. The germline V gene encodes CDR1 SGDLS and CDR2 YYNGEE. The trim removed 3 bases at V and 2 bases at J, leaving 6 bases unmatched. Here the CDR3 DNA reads TGTGCCAGCAGCGCGACAGGGGATCGGCAAGAGACCCAGTACTTC. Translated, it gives CASSATGDRQETQYF.

The CDR3 region is CASSVWGVKTGELFF. DNA of the CDR3: TGTGCCAGCAGCGTATGGGGAGTAAAAACCGGGGAGCTGTTTTTT. V gene TRBV9 combines with J gene TRBJ2-2, with D possibly matching TRBD2 (5 bases). The CDR3 runs 15 residues. The germline V and J ends were trimmed by 1 base and 5 bases, with 12 bases remaining between them. The germline V gene has CDR1 SGDLS and CDR2 YYNGEE.

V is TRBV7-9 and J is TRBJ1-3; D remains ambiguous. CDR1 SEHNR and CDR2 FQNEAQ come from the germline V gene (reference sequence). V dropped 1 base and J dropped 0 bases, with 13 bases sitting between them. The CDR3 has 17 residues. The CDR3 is CASSLDTRFSSGNTIYF. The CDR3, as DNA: TGTGCCAGCAGCTTAGACACTAGATTCTCCTCTGGAAACACCATATATTTT.

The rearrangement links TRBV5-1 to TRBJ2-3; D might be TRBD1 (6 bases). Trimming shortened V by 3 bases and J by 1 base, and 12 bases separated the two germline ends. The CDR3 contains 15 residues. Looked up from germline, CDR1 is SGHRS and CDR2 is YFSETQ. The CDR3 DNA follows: TGCGCCAGCAGCTCTGGTAGACAGGGCACAGATACGCAGTATTTT. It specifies CASSSGRQGTDTQYF.

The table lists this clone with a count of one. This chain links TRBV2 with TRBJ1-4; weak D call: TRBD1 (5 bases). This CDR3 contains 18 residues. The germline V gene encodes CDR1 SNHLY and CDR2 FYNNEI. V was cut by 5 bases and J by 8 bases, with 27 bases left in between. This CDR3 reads CASSQYPTTAGKDEKLFF. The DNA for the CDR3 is TGTGCCAGCAGTCAGTACCCTACGACAGCCGGCAAAGACGAAAAACTGTTTTTT.

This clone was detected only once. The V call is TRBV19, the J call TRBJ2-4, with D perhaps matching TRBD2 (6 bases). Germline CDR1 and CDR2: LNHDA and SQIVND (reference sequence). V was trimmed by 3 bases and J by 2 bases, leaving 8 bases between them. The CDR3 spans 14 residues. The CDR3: CASSIGDSKNIQYF. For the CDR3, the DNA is TGTGCCAGTAGTATTGGGGACTCCAAAAACATTCAGTACTTC.

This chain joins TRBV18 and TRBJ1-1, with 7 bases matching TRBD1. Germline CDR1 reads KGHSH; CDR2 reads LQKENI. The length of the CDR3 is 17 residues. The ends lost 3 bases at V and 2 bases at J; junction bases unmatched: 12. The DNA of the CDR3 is TGTGCCAGCTCACCCGTCTCTCTGGGACAGACTAACACTGAAGCTTTCTTT. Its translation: CASSPVSLGQTNTEAFF.

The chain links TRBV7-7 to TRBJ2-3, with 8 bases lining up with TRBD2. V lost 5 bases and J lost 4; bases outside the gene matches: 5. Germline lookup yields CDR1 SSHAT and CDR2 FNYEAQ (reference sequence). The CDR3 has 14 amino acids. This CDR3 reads CASSPGGGSDTQYF. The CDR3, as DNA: TGTGCCAGCAGCCCCGGGGGGGGATCAGATACGCAGTATTTT.